This TCR beta chain was profiled in a study of shared clonotypes between healthy human individuals. Study outcomes and limitations: The diversity represented, both genetic and in exposure history, was limited by few donors.

The V segment lost 6 bases and the J segment 8 bases; nucleotides outside the gene matches: 5. Germline V gene lookup returns CDR1 MNHNS and CDR2 SASEGT. This CDR3 is built from 15 residues. About this clone itself: Its target is not known.

All donors were healthy HIV-negative adults lacking recent acute infections or vaccinations. Measured with immunoSEQ multiplex PCR; TCRdb has only the in-frame clones, and not every one. This sample has around 180,000 clones, with approximately 92% found just once. The chain joins TRBV6-1 to TRBJ2-1, with 15 bases that match TRBD2. The specimen sequenced was naive CD4+ T cells sorted from blood. Regarding subset: CD45RA+ positively selected. The sequence derives from a woman in her 30s in good health. The CDR3 nucleotides read TGTGCCAGCAGCCCCGGGACTAGCGGGAGGTATGAGCAGTTCTTC. Protein product: CASSPGTSGRYEQFF.